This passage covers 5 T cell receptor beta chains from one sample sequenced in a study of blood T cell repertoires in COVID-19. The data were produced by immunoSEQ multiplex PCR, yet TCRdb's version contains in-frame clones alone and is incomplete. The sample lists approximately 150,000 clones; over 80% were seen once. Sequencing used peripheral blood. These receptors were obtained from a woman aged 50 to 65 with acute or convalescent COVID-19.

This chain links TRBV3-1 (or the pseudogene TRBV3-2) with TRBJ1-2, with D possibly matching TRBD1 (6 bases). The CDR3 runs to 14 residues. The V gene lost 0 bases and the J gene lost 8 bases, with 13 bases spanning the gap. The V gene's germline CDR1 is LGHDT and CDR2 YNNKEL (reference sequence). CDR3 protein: CASSQEGGGQGYTF. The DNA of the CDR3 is TGTGCCAGCAGCCAAGAGGGCGGGGGGCAAGGCTACACCTTC.

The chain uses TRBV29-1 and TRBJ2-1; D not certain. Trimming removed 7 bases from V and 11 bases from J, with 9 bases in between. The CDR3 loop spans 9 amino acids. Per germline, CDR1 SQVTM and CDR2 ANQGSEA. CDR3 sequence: CSDHSKQFF. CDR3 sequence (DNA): TGCAGCGACCACAGCAAGCAGTTCTTC.

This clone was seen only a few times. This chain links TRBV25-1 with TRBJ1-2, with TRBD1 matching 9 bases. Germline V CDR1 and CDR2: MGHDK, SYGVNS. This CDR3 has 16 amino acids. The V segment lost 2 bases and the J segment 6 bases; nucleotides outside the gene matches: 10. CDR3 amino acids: CASSEGFGQGLHGYTF. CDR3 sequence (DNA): TGTGCCAGCAGTGAAGGTTTTGGACAGGGGTTGCATGGCTACACCTTC.

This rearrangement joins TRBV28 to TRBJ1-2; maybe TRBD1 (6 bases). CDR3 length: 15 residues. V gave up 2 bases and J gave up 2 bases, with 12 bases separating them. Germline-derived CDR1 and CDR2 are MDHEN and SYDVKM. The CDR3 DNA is TGTGCCAGCAGTTTACTGGGGGCGAAGAACTATGGCTACACCTTC. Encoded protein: CASSLLGAKNYGYTF.

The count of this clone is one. Here the CDR3 DNA reads TGTGCCAGCAGCTTAGGGCTTTACCCTGAAGCTTTCTTT. It translates to CASSLGLYPEAFF. This sequence joins TRBV11-2 and TRBJ1-1; D unclear. The CDR3 is 13 residues long. The V end was cut by 1 base, the J end by 6 bases, with 9 bases between. CDR1 and CDR2 (germline): SGHAT, FQNNGV.